What follows are 23 T cell receptor beta chains derived from one specimen sequenced in a study of T cell responses to AZD1222 COVID-19 vaccine. Measured with immunoSEQ multiplex PCR; TCRdb has only the in-frame clones, and not every one. Of about 75,000 clones in the sample, more than 70% are singletons; the top ten hold 9% to 10%. The starting material was peripheral blood, obtained 28 days after the second dose of the MenACWY control vaccine. The receptors here all came from an adult who received the MenACWY meningococcal vaccine as a control.

The chain carries TRBV6-5 and TRBJ2-7, with unresolved D. Germline V gives CDR1 MNHEY, CDR2 SVGAGI. The V end was cut by 6 bases, the J end by 2 bases, with 17 bases between. This CDR3 has 15 amino acids. CDR3 loop: CASRFPTSGAYEQYF. CDR3 bases: TGTGCCAGCAGGTTCCCCACCTCAGGAGCCTACGAGCAGTACTTC.

The chain recombines TRBV6-6 with TRBJ2-1, with TRBD1 identical over 9 bases. CDR3 length: 16 amino acids. V lost 5 bases to trimming and J lost 3 bases; unmatched junction nucleotides: 8. Germline V gene data show CDR1 as MNHNY and CDR2 as SVGAGI (reference sequence). The CDR3 DNA sequence: TGTGCCAGCAGTCGACACCCGGGACAGGGCTACAATGAGCAGTTCTTC. This codes for CASSRHPGQGYNEQFF.

This rearrangement joins TRBV4-1 to TRBJ1-3; TRBD1 matches at 7 bases. This CDR3 comprises 14 residues. Per the germline V gene, CDR1 is MGHRA and CDR2 is YSYEKL. The V gene end was trimmed by 4 bases and the J gene end by 2 bases; junction bases not matched to a gene: 2. The CDR3 nucleotides read TGCGCCAGCAGCCTACAGGGGCCTGGAAACACCATATATTTT. It codes for CASSLQGPGNTIYF.

The chain links TRBV5-6 to TRBJ1-2; 9 bases fit TRBD1. The CDR3 runs to 14 residues. The trim removed 3 bases at V and 2 bases at J, leaving 2 bases unmatched. Germline V gives CDR1 SGHDT, CDR2 YYEEEE. The CDR3 loop is CASSSTGGNYGYTF. CDR3 in DNA: TGTGCCAGCAGCTCTACAGGGGGCAACTATGGCTACACCTTC.

The V and J genes are TRBV5-4 and TRBJ2-2; 10 positions agree with TRBD2. Germline assignment: CDR1 SGHNT and CDR2 YYREEE (reference sequence). CDR3 size: 17 residues. V trimming: 5 bases; J trimming: 0 bases; junction bases outside the gene matches: 7. The CDR3 spells CASRFTSGTANTGELFF. Here the CDR3 DNA reads TGTGCCAGCAGATTCACTAGCGGGACCGCGAACACCGGGGAGCTGTTTTTT.

The gene calls are TRBV7-9 and TRBJ2-7; TRBD2 is a possible D gene (6 bases). This CDR3 has 15 residues. Germline CDR1 and CDR2: SEHNR and FQNEAQ (reference sequence). The ends were cut back, 2 bases at V and 0 bases at J, with 11 bases in the middle. CDR3 sequence (DNA): TGTGCCAGCAGCTTAACCAACGGGGGCTCCTACGAGCAGTACTTC. Protein: CASSLTNGGSYEQYF.

This chain uses TRBV29-1 with TRBJ1-2; no clear D. Deletions cut 1 base from V and 2 bases from J, with 14 bases between. The CDR3 has 15 amino acids. CDR1 and CDR2 from the germline V gene are SQVTM and ANQGSEA. The CDR3 DNA follows: TGCAGCGTTGAAGTGGTTTCGGGAGGGAACTATGGCTACACCTTC. Translation: CSVEVVSGGNYGYTF.

The chain recombines TRBV7-2 with TRBJ1-2; D may be TRBD1 (5 bases). The CDR3 length is 15 residues. V lost 6 bases, J lost 0 bases, and 14 bases lay in between. The germline V gene has CDR1 SGHTA and CDR2 FQGNSA. CDR3 sequence reads: CASRAGGAANYGYTF. Here the CDR3 DNA reads TGTGCCAGCAGAGCTGGCGGGGCAGCTAACTATGGCTACACCTTC.

The chain is built from TRBV5-1 and TRBJ2-5; 10 positions match TRBD2. The germline gives CDR1 SGHRS, CDR2 YFSETQ. The CDR3 loop spans 15 amino acids. Trimming cost V 1 base and J 3 bases; bases outside gene matches: 3. The CDR3 reads CASSLIGLAEETQYF. The CDR3 DNA reads TGCGCCAGCAGCTTGATAGGACTAGCGGAAGAGACCCAGTACTTC.

V gene TRBV5-1 combines with J gene TRBJ1-2; D is perhaps TRBD1 (5 bases). Germline V gives CDR1 SGHRS, CDR2 YFSETQ. The length of the CDR3 is 15 residues. V shed 6 bases and J shed 8 bases, with 23 bases lying between them. CDR3 bases: TGCGCCAGCAACCTGGCAGGGACCGATCCTAGCGGCTACACCTTC. This gives the protein CASNLAGTDPSGYTF.

The chain is built from TRBV27 and TRBJ2-7; the D call may be TRBD1 or TRBD2 (5 bases each). Trimming cost V 6 bases and J 3 bases, with 15 bases left between them. The V gene's germline CDR1 is MNHEY and CDR2 SMNVEV (reference sequence). The CDR3 runs to 14 residues. The CDR3 here is CASRITGPRYEQYF. CDR3 bases: TGTGCCAGCAGAATAACGGGACCGCGCTACGAGCAGTACTTC.

The chain couples TRBV6-5 to TRBJ1-2, with unresolved D. The CDR3 is 14 residues long. Germline-derived CDR1 and CDR2 are MNHEY and SVGAGI. V was shortened by 8 bases and J by 0 bases, with 13 bases between the two germline ends. The CDR3 bases are TGTGCCAGCCAACCCGGCCCCACTAACTATGGCTACACCTTC. It specifies CASQPGPTNYGYTF.

The genes are TRBV2 and TRBJ2-2; D possibly corresponds to TRBD2 (5 bases). The CDR3 has 13 amino acids. Germline CDR1 reads SNHLY; CDR2 reads FYNNEI. Trimming pared 7 bases from V and 3 bases from J, leaving 9 bases between. CDR3: CASIPGYTGELFF. The CDR3 DNA reads TGTGCCAGCATTCCGGGATACACCGGGGAGCTGTTTTTT. The full variable domain, completed using reference TRBV2 and TRBJ2-2, is EPEVTQTPSHQVTQMGQEVILRCVPISNHLYFYWYRQILGQKVEFLVSFYNNEISEKSEIFDDQFSVERPDGSNFTLKIRSTKLEDSAMYFCASIPGYTGELFFGEGSRLTVL.

The chain employs TRBV2 and TRBJ2-5; 7 bases agree with TRBD1. This CDR3 has 13 residues. Germline CDR1 SNHLY, CDR2 FYNNEI. Germline trimming cut 9 bases from V and 3 bases from J; bases unmatched to any gene: 7. CDR3 DNA: TGTGCCAGTGCTTCGACAGGGAAAGAGACCCAGTACTTC. Encoded protein: CASASTGKETQYF.

V and J are TRBV2 and TRBJ1-1; D gene uncertain. The CDR3 covers 13 residues. The germline V gene encodes CDR1 SNHLY and CDR2 FYNNEI. Trimming cost V 4 bases and J 3 bases, with 9 bases left between them. The CDR3 nucleotides read TGTGCCAGCAGTGCTCGGGTAGACACTGAAGCTTTCTTT. As protein: CASSARVDTEAFF.

The chain couples TRBV11-1 to TRBJ2-4; D is unresolved. The CDR3 is 11 amino acids. Trimming removed 5 bases from V and 7 bases from J, with 6 bases in between. Germline lookup yields CDR1 SGHAT and CDR2 FQDESV (reference sequence). The chain's CDR3 is CASSLGNIQYF. The CDR3 nucleotides are TGTGCCAGCAGCCTGGGGAACATTCAGTACTTC.

The V call is TRBV5-4, the J call TRBJ2-7; the match to TRBD1 covers 11 bases. Germline V gives CDR1 SGHNT, CDR2 YYREEE (reference sequence). The CDR3 has 17 amino acids. After removal of 5 bases from V and 6 bases from J, the junction contained 16 bases not matched to a gene. The CDR3 nucleotides read TGTGCCAGCAGTCAGGGCCGGAGCGGGACAGGGGGAGTCGAGCAGTACTTC. Translating it yields CASSQGRSGTGGVEQYF.

This clone was counted a single time. The chain joins TRBV11-2 to TRBJ1-2; no firm D call. This CDR3 comprises 12 residues. Germline V gene sequence: CDR1 SGHAT, CDR2 FQNNGV. V dropped 0 bases and J dropped 10 bases, with 9 bases sitting between them. In DNA, the CDR3 is TGTGCCAGCAGCTTAGATGGAAGGGCCTACACCTTC. Translating gives CASSLDGRAYTF.

This clone appeared once. The gene calls are TRBV6-2 or TRBV6-3 and TRBJ1-1; 8 bases match TRBD1. The CDR3 has 15 residues. Germline CDR1 reads MNHEY; CDR2 reads SVGEGT. The ends lost 2 bases at V and 6 bases at J; junction bases unmatched: 8. As DNA, the CDR3 is TGTGCCAGCAGTTACCCCAGGGGGCGCGAGGCTGAAGCTTTCTTT. Translating it yields CASSYPRGREAEAFF.

The genes are TRBV9 and TRBJ2-1; 12 nucleotides match TRBD2. Germline V lookup: CDR1 SGDLS, CDR2 YYNGEE. CDR3 size: 16 residues. Unmatched junction bases numbered 6, after V lost 4 bases and J lost 4 bases. The CDR3 loop reads CASSSSSGGAYNEQFF. In DNA, the CDR3 is TGTGCCAGCAGCTCCTCTAGCGGGGGGGCGTACAATGAGCAGTTCTTC.

The CDR3 DNA is TGTGCCAGCAGTGAACTCCTAGCGGGGGAAGAGACCCAGTACTTC. It is translated as CASSELLAGEETQYF. This chain links TRBV2 with TRBJ2-5; 10 bases agree with TRBD2. V shed 2 bases, J shed 3 bases, and the junction held 3 bases outside the gene matches. The CDR3 spans 15 residues. In germline, CDR1 is SNHLY, CDR2 FYNNEI.

This sequence joins TRBV11-1 and TRBJ2-3; the D gene is possibly TRBD2 (6 bases). Germline CDR1 is SGHAT and CDR2 is FQDESV (reference sequence). This CDR3 has 16 residues. Trimming took 3 bases from V and 0 from J, leaving 13 bases between them. CDR3 sequence reads: CASSFWGDPSTDTQYF. DNA for the CDR3: TGTGCCAGCAGCTTCTGGGGGGACCCCAGCACAGATACGCAGTATTTT.

V and J are TRBV18 and TRBJ1-1; D remains ambiguous. This CDR3 has 13 residues. Germline V gene lookup returns CDR1 KGHSH and CDR2 LQKENI. Between the trimmed V and J ends, which lost 6 bases and 1 base, there was a span of 9 bases. The CDR3 DNA reads as TGTGCCAGCTCTCTCGAGGAGAACACTGAAGCTTTCTTT. Translating gives CASSLEENTEAFF.